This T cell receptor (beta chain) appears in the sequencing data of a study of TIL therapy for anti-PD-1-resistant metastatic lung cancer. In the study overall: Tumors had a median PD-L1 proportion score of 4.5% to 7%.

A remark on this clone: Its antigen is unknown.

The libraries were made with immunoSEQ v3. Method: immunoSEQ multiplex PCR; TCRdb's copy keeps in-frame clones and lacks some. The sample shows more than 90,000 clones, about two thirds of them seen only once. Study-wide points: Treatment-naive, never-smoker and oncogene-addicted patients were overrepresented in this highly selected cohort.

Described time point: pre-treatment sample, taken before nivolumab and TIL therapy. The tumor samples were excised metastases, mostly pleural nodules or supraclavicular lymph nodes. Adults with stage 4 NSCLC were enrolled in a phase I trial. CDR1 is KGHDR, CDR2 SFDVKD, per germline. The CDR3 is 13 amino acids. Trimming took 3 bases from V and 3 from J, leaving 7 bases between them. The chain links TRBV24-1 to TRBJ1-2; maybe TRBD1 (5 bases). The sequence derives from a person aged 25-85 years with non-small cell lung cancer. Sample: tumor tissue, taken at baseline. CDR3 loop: CATSDRGYYGYTF. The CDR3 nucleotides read TGTGCCACCAGTGATAGGGGTTACTATGGCTACACCTTC.